Below, 28 T cell receptor beta chains from the same sample are listed, as sequenced in a study of radiation and T cells in renal cell carcinoma. This table comes from immunoSEQ multiplex PCR, and its TCRdb copy is limited to in-frame clones, with some not included. The table has some 80,000 clones, roughly 85% seen once. Time point of the sample: blood 4 weeks post-SBRT, at nephrectomy. Treatment: 15 Gy SBRT to primary tumor, nephrectomy 4 weeks later. This specimen was blood, taken from a patient whose treatment included radiotherapy and nephrectomy. The receptors were sampled from a woman aged 55-70 years with renal cell carcinoma.

This clone showed up just once. The chain carries TRBV28 and TRBJ2-5; D might be TRBD2 (7 bases). The CDR3 spans 14 residues. V lost 6 bases and J 5 bases, leaving 16 bases between the germline ends. CDR1 and CDR2 (germline): MDHEN, SYDVKM. CDR3 region: CASSHGGGRETQYF. CDR3 coding DNA: TGTGCCAGCAGCCATGGCGGGGGCAGGGAGACCCAGTACTTC. The variable domain in full, with the rest retrieved from reference TRBV28 and TRBJ2-5, is DVKVTQSSRYLVKRTGEKVFLECVQDMDHENMFWYRQDPGLGLRLIYFSYDVKMKEKGDIPEGYSVSREKKERFSLILESASTNQTSMYLCASSHGGGRETQYFGPGTRLLVL.

This clone was found a few times. The rearrangement links TRBV6-1 to TRBJ1-1; D is undetermined. There are 17 residues in the CDR3. With 0 bases removed from V and 5 bases from J, the gap between germline ends came to 19 bases. Germline lookup yields CDR1 MNHNS and CDR2 SASEGT. The CDR3 sequence: CASSEALGPRVGTEAFF. The DNA for the CDR3 is TGTGCCAGCAGTGAAGCGCTTGGGCCTAGGGTGGGAACTGAAGCTTTCTTT.

The chain recombines TRBV5-1 with TRBJ1-6; 7 nucleotides agree with TRBD1. Germline V lookup: CDR1 SGHRS, CDR2 YFSETQ. With V trimmed by 3 bases and J by 10 bases, 7 bases remained unmatched. The CDR3 runs 14 residues. The CDR3 loop is CASSSDRVRSPLHF. The CDR3 bases are TGCGCCAGCAGCTCTGACAGGGTGAGATCACCCCTCCACTTT.

The chain recombines TRBV2 with TRBJ2-7; 12 bases match TRBD1. Germline CDR1 reads SNHLY; CDR2 reads FYNNEI. V lost 5 bases to trimming and J lost 6 bases; unmatched junction nucleotides: 14. CDR3 length equals 17 residues. The CDR3 coding sequence is TGTGCCAGCAGTCTAAAGGTAGTCGGGACAGGGGGCACCGAGCAGTACTTC. Amino acid sequence: CASSLKVVGTGGTEQYF.

The genes are TRBV28 and TRBJ1-5; D call uncertain. Deletions cut 3 bases from V and 7 bases from J, with 7 bases between. Germline V gene sequence: CDR1 MDHEN, CDR2 SYDVKM. The CDR3 extends over 12 amino acids. The CDR3 reads CASSFGLQPQHF. CDR3 nucleotides: TGTGCCAGCAGTTTCGGGTTACAGCCCCAGCATTTT.

The V call is TRBV4-2, the J call TRBJ2-2, with D possibly TRBD2 on 8 matching bases. CDR1 LGHNA and CDR2 YNFKEQ come from the germline V gene. Between the trimmed V and J ends, which lost 0 bases and 8 bases, there was a span of 16 bases. The CDR3 runs to 16 residues. CDR3 sequence: CASSQDPGGGGGELFF. In DNA, the CDR3 is TGTGCCAGCAGCCAAGATCCGGGAGGGGGCGGAGGGGAGCTGTTTTTT.

This clone was detected once. The rearrangement joins TRBV30 to TRBJ2-5; D perhaps matches TRBD1 (6 bases). Germline CDR1 and CDR2: GTSNPN and SVGIG (reference sequence). V shed 8 bases and J shed 9 bases, with 28 bases lying between them. This CDR3 region has 15 residues. DNA of the CDR3: TGTGCCGCGGAATCCGGGACACAGTTCCTTGGGGCCCAGTACTTC. Translating gives CAAESGTQFLGAQYF.

The V and J genes are TRBV5-4 and TRBJ2-5; 7 bases map to TRBD2. V was clipped by 2 bases and J by 3 bases; unmatched bases: 4. Germline-derived CDR1 and CDR2 are SGHNT and YYREEE (reference sequence). The CDR3 is 14 residues long. CDR3 residues: CASSFEGREETQYF. The CDR3 region has the DNA TGTGCCAGCAGCTTCGAGGGGAGGGAAGAGACCCAGTACTTC.

This chain connects TRBV4-1 to TRBJ2-2; possible D gene TRBD2, 5 bases. V was shortened by 0 bases and J by 5 bases, with 16 bases between the two germline ends. Germline V lookup: CDR1 MGHRA, CDR2 YSYEKL. The CDR3 extends over 17 amino acids. CDR3 sequence (DNA): TGCGCCAGCAGCCAAGAAGTTCGGAGGCTCCGGACCGGGGAGCTGTTTTTT. Residues: CASSQEVRRLRTGELFF.

V usage is TRBV28 and J usage is TRBJ1-1; no reliable D call. The CDR3 is made up of 14 amino acids. Germline-derived CDR1 and CDR2 are MDHEN and SYDVKM. Trimming stripped 4 bases from V and 5 bases from J, with 14 bases between. CDR3 amino acids: CASSSSGRRTEAFF. As DNA, the CDR3 is TGTGCCAGCAGTTCCTCGGGTCGCCGGACTGAAGCTTTCTTT.

This clone was counted a few times. The V call is TRBV9, the J call TRBJ2-5; 14 bases fit TRBD2. This CDR3 contains 19 residues. Germline-derived CDR1 and CDR2 are SGDLS and YYNGEE. Trimming took 2 bases from V and 7 from J; bases not matched to a gene: 16. The CDR3, as DNA: TGTGCCAGCAGCGTGGCTCCCGGGACTAGCGGGAGTGGGGTCGGGACCCAGTACTTC. It is translated as CASSVAPGTSGSGVGTQYF. The full variable domain, completed using reference TRBV9 and TRBJ2-5, is DSGVTQTPKHLITATGQRVTLRCSPRSGDLSVYWYQQSLDQGLQFLIQYYNGEERAKGNILERFSAQQFPDLHSELNLSSLELGDSALYFCASSVAPGTSGSGVGTQYFGPGTRLLVL.

This clone was recorded a few times. CDR3: CASSGPFYEQYF. DNA for the CDR3: TGTGCCAGCAGTGGACCGTTCTACGAGCAGTACTTC. The gene calls are TRBV7-9 and TRBJ2-7; no firm D call. Trimming cost V 6 bases and J 3 bases, with 9 bases left between them. This CDR3 is built from 12 residues. Germline V gives CDR1 SEHNR, CDR2 FQNEAQ (reference sequence). Drawing the rest from reference TRBV7-9 and TRBJ2-7, the complete variable domain is DTGVSQNPRHKITKRGQNVTFRCDPISEHNRLYWYRQTLGQGPEFLTYFQNEAQLEKSRLLSDRFSAERPKGSFSTLEIQRTEQGDSAMYLCASSGPFYEQYFGPGTRLTVT.

This chain connects TRBV5-6 to TRBJ1-2; 7 bases agree with TRBD1. The trim removed 0 bases at V and 1 base at J, leaving 6 bases unmatched. Germline values: CDR1 SGHDT, CDR2 YYEEEE. The CDR3 is 16 amino acids. The CDR3 region is CASSLGMTGHNYGYTF. Written as DNA, the CDR3 is TGTGCCAGCAGCTTGGGGATGACAGGGCATAACTATGGCTACACCTTC.

This sequence joins TRBV9 and TRBJ2-7, with TRBD2 matching 8 bases. V dropped 3 bases and J dropped 3; count of bases not matched to a gene: 5. The germline V gene has CDR1 SGDLS and CDR2 YYNGEE. The CDR3 covers 14 residues. The CDR3 sequence is CASSASGTSYEQYF. The CDR3 DNA follows: TGTGCCAGCAGCGCATCCGGGACTAGCTACGAGCAGTACTTC.

This sequence joins TRBV28 and TRBJ1-5, with D uncertain. There are 13 residues in the CDR3. V was shortened by 3 bases and J by 4 bases, with 7 bases between the two germline ends. Germline assignment: CDR1 MDHEN and CDR2 SYDVKM. The CDR3 DNA follows: TGTGCCAGCAGTTTGCCTGGGAATCAGCCCCAGCATTTT. Protein product: CASSLPGNQPQHF.

This sequence joins TRBV28 and TRBJ1-2; D remains unclear. CDR3 size: 12 residues. Germline lookup yields CDR1 MDHEN and CDR2 SYDVKM. Trimming stripped 3 bases from V and 5 bases from J, with 7 bases between. The CDR3 region is CASSFGPYGYTF. The CDR3 region has the DNA TGTGCCAGCAGTTTTGGTCCTTATGGCTACACCTTC.

V and J are TRBV7-3 and TRBJ1-1; 9 bases agree with TRBD1. Looked up from germline, CDR1 is SGHTA and CDR2 is FQGTGA. The CDR3 totals 14 residues. Trimming cost V 5 bases and J 3 bases; bases outside gene matches: 4. The CDR3 sequence is CASSPTGGDTEAFF. The CDR3 coding sequence is TGTGCCAGCAGCCCCACAGGGGGCGACACTGAAGCTTTCTTT.

The gene calls are TRBV5-1 and TRBJ2-5; 7 nucleotides align to TRBD1. Germline V gives CDR1 SGHRS, CDR2 YFSETQ. CDR3 length: 14 residues. The V and J ends lost 4 bases and 1 base, in that order; junction bases with no gene match: 4. Here the CDR3 DNA reads TGCGCCAGCAGCACGGGACAGATCCAAGAGACCCAGTACTTC. Translating it yields CASSTGQIQETQYF.

The V gene is TRBV5-5, the J gene TRBJ1-2, with TRBD1 matching 8 bases. Germline values: CDR1 SGHKS, CDR2 YYEKEE (reference sequence). Trimming at V came to 3 bases and at J to 5 bases, leaving 9 bases not matched to a gene. This CDR3 contains 15 residues. CDR3: CASSYSTGAGYGYTF. DNA for the CDR3: TGTGCCAGCAGCTATTCGACAGGGGCAGGTTATGGCTACACCTTC.

This chain links TRBV27 with TRBJ2-7; D is uncertain. The V end was cut by 4 bases, the J end by 7 bases, with 20 bases between. Germline CDR1 is MNHEY and CDR2 is SMNVEV (reference sequence). The CDR3 loop spans 15 amino acids. This CDR3 reads CASSSILPDRLEQYF. CDR3 sequence (DNA): TGTGCCAGCAGTTCCATCCTACCTGACCGGTTGGAGCAGTACTTC.

CDR3 DNA sequence: TGTGCCACCAGCAGAGAGGGAGGATCTAATAGCAATCAGCCCCAGCATTTT. Its translation: CATSREGGSNSNQPQHF. This chain joins TRBV15 and TRBJ1-5; D unresolved. The CDR3 loop spans 17 amino acids. With 0 bases removed from V and 0 bases from J, the gap between germline ends came to 12 bases. Germline V gene data show CDR1 as LNHNV and CDR2 as YYDKDF (reference sequence).

The rearrangement links TRBV28 to TRBJ2-7, with TRBD2 matching over 14 bases. The CDR3 sequence is 15 residues long. Unmatched junction bases numbered 4, after V lost 6 bases and J lost 3 bases. Germline-derived CDR1 and CDR2 are MDHEN and SYDVKM. In nucleotides, the CDR3 is TGTGCCAGCAGACCGGGACTAGCGGGAGTCTACGAGCAGTACTTC. Translated, it gives CASRPGLAGVYEQYF.

The chain couples TRBV2 to TRBJ1-4; 7 bases line up with TRBD1. Germline loops: CDR1 SNHLY, CDR2 FYNNEI. V gave up 5 bases and J gave up 8 bases; unmatched junction bases: 8. This CDR3 spans 14 amino acids. The CDR3 reads CASSRDRSEEKLFF. The CDR3 nucleotides are TGTGCCAGCAGTAGGGACAGATCAGAAGAAAAACTGTTTTTT.

The gene calls are TRBV28 and TRBJ1-1; D is possibly TRBD1 (5 bases). The CDR3 totals 15 residues. Germline loops: CDR1 MDHEN, CDR2 SYDVKM. V shed 2 bases and J shed 0 bases, with 10 bases lying between them. The CDR3 loop is CASSLTGVMNTEAFF. As DNA, the CDR3 is TGTGCCAGCAGTTTAACAGGAGTGATGAACACTGAAGCTTTCTTT.

There are a few counts of this clone. The germline gene is not matched at one end of the junction; a read error may be the cause. The rearrangement joins TRBV2 to TRBJ2-7, with 8 bases that match TRBD2. CDR3 size: 12 residues. Germline CDR1 and CDR2: SNHLY and FYNNEI. The CDR3 sequence is CASSSGGPGGGF. The CDR3 coding sequence is TGTGCCAGCAGCAGCGGGGGACCCGGCGGAGGCTTC.

The chain is built from TRBV29-1 and TRBJ2-1, with 9 nucleotides matching TRBD1. Germline CDR1 and CDR2: SQVTM and ANQGSEA. This CDR3 has 14 amino acids. V shed 2 bases and J 4 bases; nucleotides not matched to a gene: 3. The CDR3 nucleotides are TGCAGCGTTGAATACAGGGGGCTTTACAATGAGCAGTTCTTC. It translates to CSVEYRGLYNEQFF.

The chain carries TRBV5-1 and TRBJ2-2; no reliable D call. There are 18 residues in the CDR3. CDR1 is SGHRS and CDR2 is YFSETQ in the germline V gene. Trimming removed 6 bases from V and 3 bases from J, with 24 bases in between. CDR3 in DNA: TGCGCCAGCACCTTCAGCCCTATGGTAGCAGAATACACCGGGGAGCTGTTTTTT. Protein sequence: CASTFSPMVAEYTGELFF.

The chain has TRBV11-2 and TRBJ2-3, with D perhaps TRBD2 (5 bases). The CDR3 length is 16 residues. The V gene's germline CDR1 is SGHAT and CDR2 FQNNGV. Between the trimmed V and J ends, which lost 5 bases and 1 base, there was a span of 16 bases. This CDR3 reads CASSESGGWGTDTQYF. The CDR3 coding sequence is TGTGCCAGCAGCGAAAGCGGAGGTTGGGGCACAGATACGCAGTATTTT. Looking up the rest from reference TRBV11-2 and TRBJ2-3 gives the full variable domain: EAGVAQSPRYKIIEKRQSVAFWCNPISGHATLYWYQQILGQGPKLLIQFQNNGVVDDSQLPKDRFSAERLKGVDSTLKIQPAKLEDSAVYLCASSESGGWGTDTQYFGPGTRLTVL.